This T cell receptor (beta chain) was retrieved from a study of pediatric ulcerative colitis. Study results and limitations: No controls had the two rectal clonotypes shared by ulcerative colitis patients.

The CDR3 has 16 amino acids. Germline values: CDR1 SGHRS, CDR2 YFSETQ. V trimming: 3 bases; J trimming: 4 bases; junction bases outside the gene matches: 9. This was a survey-level run. Sequencing was performed with immunoSEQ multiplex PCR; in TCRdb, only in-frame clones are kept and a portion is missing. The table includes about 40,000 clones, 60% to 75% detected once. For this clone: Its antigen is not known.

The rectum was sampled with one to two pinch biopsies at colonoscopy. The specimen was gut tissue. V is TRBV5-1 and J is TRBJ2-3; the match to TRBD1 covers 9 bases. This TCR was sampled from a boy aged 10-17 years with severe ulcerative colitis. CDR3: CASSYGQGKGADTQYF. In nucleotides, the CDR3 is TGCGCCAGCAGCTACGGACAGGGGAAGGGGGCAGATACGCAGTATTTT.